This TCR beta chain was found in a study of Graves' ophthalmopathy and Graves' hyperthyroidism. General study findings and limits: Most clonotypes expanded in thyroid above 0.001 frequency were present in blood too.

The study amplified TCR beta CDR3 regions using RNA transcripts. Following a first-round RT-PCR that used HTBI primers, a second-round multiplex PCR was carried out. TCRdb reprocessed the multiplex PCR reads with MiXCR, giving one entry per CDR3 protein. This sample has 200,000 to 250,000 distinct CDR3 sequences, with 29% found just once. This clonotype appeared many times. As yet, its antigen is unknown. From germline, CDR1 is MNHNS and CDR2 SASEGT. The CDR3 sequence is 13 residues long. Trimming cost V 11 bases and J 4 bases, with 14 bases left between them. The receptor's source is a man aged 45-60 years with Graves' ophthalmopathy. The material sequenced was peripheral blood. The chain links TRBV6-1 to TRBJ2-2, with D tentatively TRBD2 (6 bases). CDR3 protein: CALRLVGTGELFF. CDR3 nucleotides: TGTGCCCTTCGACTAGTCGGCACCGGGGAGCTGTTTTTT.